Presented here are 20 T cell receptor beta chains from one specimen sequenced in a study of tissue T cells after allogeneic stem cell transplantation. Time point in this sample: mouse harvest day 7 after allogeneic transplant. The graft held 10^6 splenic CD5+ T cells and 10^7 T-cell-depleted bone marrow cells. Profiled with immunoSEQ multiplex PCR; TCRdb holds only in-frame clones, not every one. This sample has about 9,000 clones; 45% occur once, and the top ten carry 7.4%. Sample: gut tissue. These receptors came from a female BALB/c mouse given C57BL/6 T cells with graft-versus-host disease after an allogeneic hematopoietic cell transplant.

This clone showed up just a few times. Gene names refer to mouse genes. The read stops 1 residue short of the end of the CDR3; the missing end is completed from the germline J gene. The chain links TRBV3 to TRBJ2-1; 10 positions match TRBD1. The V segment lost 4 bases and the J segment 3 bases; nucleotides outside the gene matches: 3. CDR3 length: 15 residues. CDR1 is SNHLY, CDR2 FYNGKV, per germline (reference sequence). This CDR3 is CASSSRDRGYAEQFF. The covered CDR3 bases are TGTGCCAGCAGCTCCCGGGACAGGGGCTATGCTGAGCAGTTC.

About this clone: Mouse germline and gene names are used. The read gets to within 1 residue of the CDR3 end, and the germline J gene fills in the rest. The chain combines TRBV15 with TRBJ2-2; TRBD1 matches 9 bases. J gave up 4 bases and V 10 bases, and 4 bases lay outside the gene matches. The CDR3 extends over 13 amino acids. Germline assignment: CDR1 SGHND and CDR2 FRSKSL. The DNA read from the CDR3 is TGTGCCACCGGGACAGGGTTCACCGGGCAGCTCTAC. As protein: CATGTGFTGQLY. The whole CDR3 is CATGTGFTGQLYF.

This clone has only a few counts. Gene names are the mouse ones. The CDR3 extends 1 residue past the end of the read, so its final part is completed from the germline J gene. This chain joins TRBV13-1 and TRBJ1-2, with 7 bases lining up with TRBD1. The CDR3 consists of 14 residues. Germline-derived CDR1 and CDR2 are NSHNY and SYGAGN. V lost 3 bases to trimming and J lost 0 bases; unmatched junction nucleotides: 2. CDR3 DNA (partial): TGTGCCAGCAGTGGGGGACAGTCAAACTCCGACTACACC. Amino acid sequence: CASSGGQSNSDYT. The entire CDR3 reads CASSGGQSNSDYTF.

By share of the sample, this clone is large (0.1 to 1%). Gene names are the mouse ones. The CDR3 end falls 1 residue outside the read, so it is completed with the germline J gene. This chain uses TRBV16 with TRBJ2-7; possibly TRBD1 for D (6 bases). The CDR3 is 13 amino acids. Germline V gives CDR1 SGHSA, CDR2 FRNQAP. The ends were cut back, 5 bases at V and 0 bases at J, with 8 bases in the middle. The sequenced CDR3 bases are TGTGCAAGCAGCCGGGACACCTCCTATGAACAGTAC. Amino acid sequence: CASSRDTSYEQY. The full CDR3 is CASSRDTSYEQYF.

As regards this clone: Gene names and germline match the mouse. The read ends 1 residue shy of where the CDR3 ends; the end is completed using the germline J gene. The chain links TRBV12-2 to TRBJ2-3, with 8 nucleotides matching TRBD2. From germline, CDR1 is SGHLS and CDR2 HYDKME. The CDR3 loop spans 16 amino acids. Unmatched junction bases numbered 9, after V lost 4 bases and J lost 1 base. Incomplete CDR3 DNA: TGTGCCAGCTCCCTCGGGGGGGGCGCAGGTGCAGAAACGCTGTAT. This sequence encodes CASSLGGGAGAETLY. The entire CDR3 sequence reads CASSLGGGAGAETLYF.

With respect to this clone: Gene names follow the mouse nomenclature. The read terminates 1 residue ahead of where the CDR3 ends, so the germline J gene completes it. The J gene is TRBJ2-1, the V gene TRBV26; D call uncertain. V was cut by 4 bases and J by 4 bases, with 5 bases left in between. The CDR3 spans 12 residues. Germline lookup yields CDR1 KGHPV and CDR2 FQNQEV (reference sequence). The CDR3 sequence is CASSREYAEQFF. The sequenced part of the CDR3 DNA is TGTGCCAGCAGTCGGGAGTATGCTGAGCAGTTC.

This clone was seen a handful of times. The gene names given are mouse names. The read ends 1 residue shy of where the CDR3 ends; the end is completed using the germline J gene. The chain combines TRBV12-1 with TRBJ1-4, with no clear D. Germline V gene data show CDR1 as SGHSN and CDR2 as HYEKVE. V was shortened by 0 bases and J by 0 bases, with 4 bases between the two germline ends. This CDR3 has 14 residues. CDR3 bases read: TGTGCCAGCTCTCTCGGGGTTTCCAACGAAAGATTATTT. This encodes CASSLGVSNERLF. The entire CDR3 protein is CASSLGVSNERLFF.

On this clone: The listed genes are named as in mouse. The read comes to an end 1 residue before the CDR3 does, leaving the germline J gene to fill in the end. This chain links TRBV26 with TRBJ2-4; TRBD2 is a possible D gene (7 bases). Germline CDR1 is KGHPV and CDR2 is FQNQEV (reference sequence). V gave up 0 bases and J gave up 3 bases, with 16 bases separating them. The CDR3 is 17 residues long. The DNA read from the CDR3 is TGTGCCAGCAGTCTGTCGACAGCGGGGGGCAGGCAAAACACCTTGTAC. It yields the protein CASSLSTAGGRQNTLY. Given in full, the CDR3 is CASSLSTAGGRQNTLYF.

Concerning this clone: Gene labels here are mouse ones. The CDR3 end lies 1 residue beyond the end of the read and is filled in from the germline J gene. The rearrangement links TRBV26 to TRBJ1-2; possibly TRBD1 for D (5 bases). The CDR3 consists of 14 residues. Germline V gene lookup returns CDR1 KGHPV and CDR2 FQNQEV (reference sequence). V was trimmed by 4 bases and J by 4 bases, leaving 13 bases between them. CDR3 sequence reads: CASSPQGKGSDYTF. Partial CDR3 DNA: TGTGCCAGCAGTCCTCAGGGAAAGGGCTCCGACTACACC. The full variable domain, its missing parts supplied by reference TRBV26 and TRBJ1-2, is NSKVIQTPRYLVKGQGQKAKMRCIPEKGHPVVFWYQQNKNNEFKFLINFQNQEVLQQIDMTEKRFSAECPSNSPCSLEIQSSEAGDSALYLCASSPQGKGSDYTFGSGTRLLVI.

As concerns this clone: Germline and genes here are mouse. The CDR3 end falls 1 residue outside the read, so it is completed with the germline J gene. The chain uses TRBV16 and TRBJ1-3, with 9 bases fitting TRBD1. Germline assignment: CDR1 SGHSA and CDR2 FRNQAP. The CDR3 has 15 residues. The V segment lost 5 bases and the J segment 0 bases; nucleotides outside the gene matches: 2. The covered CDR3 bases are TGTGCAAGCAGCCCGGGACAGGGTTCTGGAAATACGCTCTAT. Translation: CASSPGQGSGNTLY. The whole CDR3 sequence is CASSPGQGSGNTLYF.

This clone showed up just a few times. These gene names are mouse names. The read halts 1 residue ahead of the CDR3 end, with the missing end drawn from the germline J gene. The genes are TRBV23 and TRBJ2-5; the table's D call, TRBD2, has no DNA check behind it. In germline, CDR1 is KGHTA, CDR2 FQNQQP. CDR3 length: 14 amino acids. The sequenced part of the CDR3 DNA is TGCTCCAGCAGCCGGACTGGGGGTCAAGACACCCAGTAC. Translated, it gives CSSSRTGGQDTQY. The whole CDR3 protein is CSSSRTGGQDTQYF.

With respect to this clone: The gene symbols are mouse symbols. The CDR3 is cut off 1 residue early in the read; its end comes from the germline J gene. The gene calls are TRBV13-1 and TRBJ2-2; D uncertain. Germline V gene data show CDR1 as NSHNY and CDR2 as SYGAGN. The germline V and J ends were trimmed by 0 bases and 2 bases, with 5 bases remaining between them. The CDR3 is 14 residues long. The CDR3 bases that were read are TGTGCCAGCAGTGATGGGCGCAACACCGGGCAGCTCTAC. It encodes CASSDGRNTGQLY. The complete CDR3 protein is CASSDGRNTGQLYF.

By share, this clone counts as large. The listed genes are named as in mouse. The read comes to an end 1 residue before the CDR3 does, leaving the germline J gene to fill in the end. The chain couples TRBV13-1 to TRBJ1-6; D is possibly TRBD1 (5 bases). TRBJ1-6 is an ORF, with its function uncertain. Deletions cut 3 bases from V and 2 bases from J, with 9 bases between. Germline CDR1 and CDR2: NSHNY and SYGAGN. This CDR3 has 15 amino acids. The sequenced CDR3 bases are TGTGCCAGCAGTGTCAAGGGGACCTATAATTCGCCCCTCTAC. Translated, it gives CASSVKGTYNSPLY. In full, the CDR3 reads CASSVKGTYNSPLYF.

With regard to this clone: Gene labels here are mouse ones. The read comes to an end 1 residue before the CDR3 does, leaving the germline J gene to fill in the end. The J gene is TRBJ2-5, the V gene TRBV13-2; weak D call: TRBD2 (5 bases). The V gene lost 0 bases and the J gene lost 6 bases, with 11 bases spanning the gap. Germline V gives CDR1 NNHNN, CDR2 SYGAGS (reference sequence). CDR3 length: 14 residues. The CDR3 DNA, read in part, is TGTGCCAGCGGTGATGCTGGGAGTCCGGACACCCAGTAC. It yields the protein CASGDAGSPDTQY. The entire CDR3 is CASGDAGSPDTQYF.

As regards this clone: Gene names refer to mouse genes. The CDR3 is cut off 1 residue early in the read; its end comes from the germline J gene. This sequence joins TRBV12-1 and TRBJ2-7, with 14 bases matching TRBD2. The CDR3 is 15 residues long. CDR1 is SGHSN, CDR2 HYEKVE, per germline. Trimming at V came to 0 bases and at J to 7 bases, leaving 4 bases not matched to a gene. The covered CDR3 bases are TGTGCCAGCTCTCTCGGGACTGGGGGGGCGCGCGAACAGTAC. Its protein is CASSLGTGGAREQY. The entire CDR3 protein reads CASSLGTGGAREQYF.

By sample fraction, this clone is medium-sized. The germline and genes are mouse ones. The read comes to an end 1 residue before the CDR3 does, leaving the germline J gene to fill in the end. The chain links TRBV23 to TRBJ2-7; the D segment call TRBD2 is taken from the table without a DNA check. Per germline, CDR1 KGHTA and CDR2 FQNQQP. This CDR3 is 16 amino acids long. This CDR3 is CSSSQNWGVSSYEQYF. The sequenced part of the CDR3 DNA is TGCTCCAGCAGTCAAAACTGGGGGGTCAGCTCCTATGAACAGTAC.

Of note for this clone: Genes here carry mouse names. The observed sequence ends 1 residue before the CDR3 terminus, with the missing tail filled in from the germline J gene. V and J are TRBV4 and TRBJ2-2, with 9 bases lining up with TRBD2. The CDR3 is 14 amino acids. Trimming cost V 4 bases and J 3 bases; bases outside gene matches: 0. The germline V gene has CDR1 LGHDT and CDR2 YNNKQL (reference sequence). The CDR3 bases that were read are TGTGCCAGCAGCTGGACTGGGGACACCGGGCAGCTCTAC. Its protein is CASSWTGDTGQLY. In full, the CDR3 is CASSWTGDTGQLYF.

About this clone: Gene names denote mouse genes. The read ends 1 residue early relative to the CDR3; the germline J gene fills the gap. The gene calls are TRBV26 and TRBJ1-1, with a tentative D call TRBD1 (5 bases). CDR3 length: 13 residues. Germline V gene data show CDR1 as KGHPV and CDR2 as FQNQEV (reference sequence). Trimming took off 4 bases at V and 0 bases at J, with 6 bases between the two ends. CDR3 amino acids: CASSPQANTEVFF. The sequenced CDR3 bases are TGTGCCAGCAGTCCACAGGCAAACACAGAAGTCTTC. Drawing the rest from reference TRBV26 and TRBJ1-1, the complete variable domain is NSKVIQTPRYLVKGQGQKAKMRCIPEKGHPVVFWYQQNKNNEFKFLINFQNQEVLQQIDMTEKRFSAECPSNSPCSLEIQSSEAGDSALYLCASSPQANTEVFFGKGTRLTVV.

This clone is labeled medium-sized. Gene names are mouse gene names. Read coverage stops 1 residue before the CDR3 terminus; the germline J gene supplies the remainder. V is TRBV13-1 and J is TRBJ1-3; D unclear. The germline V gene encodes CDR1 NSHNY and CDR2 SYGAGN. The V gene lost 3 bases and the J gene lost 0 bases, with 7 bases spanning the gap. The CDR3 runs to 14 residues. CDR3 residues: CASSGDNSGNTLYF. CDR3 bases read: TGTGCCAGCAGTGGAGACAATTCTGGAAATACGCTCTAT.

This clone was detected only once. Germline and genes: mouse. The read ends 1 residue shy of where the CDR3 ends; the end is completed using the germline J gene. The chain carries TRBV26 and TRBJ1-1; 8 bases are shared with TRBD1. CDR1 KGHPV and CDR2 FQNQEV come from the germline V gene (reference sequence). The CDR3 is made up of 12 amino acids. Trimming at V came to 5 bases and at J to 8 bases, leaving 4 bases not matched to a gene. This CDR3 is CASSGTGPEVFF. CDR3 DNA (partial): TGTGCCAGCAGTGGGACAGGCCCCGAAGTCTTC.